This T cell receptor beta chain appears in the sequencing data of a study of cytomegalovirus exposure and HLA in healthy donors. 60 Vbeta and 13 Jbeta primers were used in PCR. Profiling relied on immunoSEQ multiplex PCR, and the TCRdb table lists in-frame clones only, not all of them. Found here are about 94,000 clones, 60% to 80% of them singletons; the top ten hold approximately 3.8%. Healthy bone marrow donors formed the donor group. The CDR3 contains 15 residues. Germline loops: CDR1 LNHDA, CDR2 SQIVND (reference sequence). V gave up 3 bases and J gave up 3 bases; unmatched junction bases: 5. The chain links TRBV19 to TRBJ1-1; TRBD1 matches 9 bases. The sequenced sample consisted of PBMCs. This TCR derives from a woman aged 40 to 50 in good health and CMV-seronegative. CDR3 loop: CASSIETGGYTEAFF. CDR3 DNA: TGTGCCAGTAGTATCGAGACAGGGGGTTACACTGAAGCTTTCTTT.